One sample yielded the 30 T cell receptor beta chains listed below, sequenced in a study of shared clonotypes between healthy human individuals. In the naive CD8 group, cells lacked CD45RO and were positively selected for CCR7, so terminally differentiated effector memory CD45RA+ cells were left out. Using immunoSEQ multiplex PCR, the repertoire was profiled, and TCRdb retains in-frame clones only, with some absent. The repertoire holds about 2.1 million clones, with roughly 93% as singletons. Sequences were obtained from naive CD8+ T cells from PBMCs. These receptors all come from a man aged 18 to 30 in good health. Some clones in this sample may be carry-over from other donors' samples.

The chain joins TRBV5-6 to TRBJ2-7, with D possibly being TRBD1 (6 bases). Germline lookup yields CDR1 SGHDT and CDR2 YYEEEE. V was trimmed by 4 bases and J by 12 bases, leaving 20 bases between them. This CDR3 is built from 13 residues. The CDR3 sequence is CASSVPRGSWPYF. In DNA form, the CDR3 reads TGTGCCAGCAGCGTACCCAGGGGAAGCTGGCCGTACTTC.

This clone was counted a few times. This chain links TRBV27 with TRBJ1-4; TRBD1 matches at 10 bases. Germline assignment: CDR1 MNHEY and CDR2 SMNVEV (reference sequence). This CDR3 contains 15 residues. J was trimmed by 7 bases and V by 5 bases; bases with no gene match: 7. Written as DNA, the CDR3 is TGTGCCAGCAGTCCCCGACAGGGGGCTAGTGAAAAACTGTTTTTT. Protein sequence: CASSPRQGASEKLFF.

V usage is TRBV6-5 and J usage is TRBJ1-1; D ambiguous. The CDR3 is 12 amino acids. Germline loops: CDR1 MNHEY, CDR2 SVGAGI. The germline V and J ends were trimmed by 2 bases and 7 bases, with 8 bases remaining between them. The CDR3 DNA reads TGTGCCAGCAGTTACCCGTACGGTGAAGCTTTCTTT. As protein: CASSYPYGEAFF.

This clone showed up just once. The chain recombines TRBV10-1 with TRBJ2-3; 12 bases map to TRBD2. Germline values: CDR1 WNHNN, CDR2 SYGVQD (reference sequence). The CDR3 totals 17 residues. V gave up 5 bases and J gave up 4 bases; unmatched junction bases: 10. CDR3 DNA: TGCGCCAGCAGTCCTTTTCTCCTAGCGGGAGGGTCAGATACGCAGTATTTT. It specifies CASSPFLLAGGSDTQYF.

This clone was detected once. The V and J genes are TRBV7-9 and TRBJ2-7; 11 bases are a match to TRBD2. CDR1 and CDR2 (germline): SEHNR, FQNEAQ (reference sequence). V lost 5 bases to trimming and J lost 2 bases; unmatched junction nucleotides: 5. The CDR3 has 15 amino acids. The CDR3 region is CASSRPGLAAYEQYF. CDR3 in DNA: TGTGCCAGCAGCCGTCCGGGACTAGCGGCCTACGAGCAGTACTTC.

The chain links TRBV11-2 to TRBJ2-2; TRBD1 agrees at 9 bases. Trimming removed 5 bases from V and 7 bases from J; junction bases left unmatched: 11. The CDR3 has 16 amino acids. The germline V gene has CDR1 SGHAT and CDR2 FQNNGV. As DNA, the CDR3 is TGTGCCAGCAGCCCGAGACAGGGGGTACAGCTCGGGGAGCTGTTTTTT. It yields the protein CASSPRQGVQLGELFF.

Worth noting for this clone: This CDR3 is also generated by other DNA sequences in the sample. The chain combines TRBV7-9 with TRBJ2-7, with D unresolved. The CDR3 spans 13 residues. CDR1 is SEHNR, CDR2 FQNEAQ, per germline (reference sequence). V lost 5 bases to trimming and J lost 4 bases, with 12 bases between them. CDR3 sequence: CASSLGTGYEQYF. The CDR3 DNA follows: TGTGCCAGCAGCCTCGGTACGGGTTACGAGCAGTACTTC.

The chain has TRBV19 and TRBJ1-3; no clear D gene. Germline V CDR1 and CDR2: LNHDA, SQIVND (reference sequence). V was shortened by 1 base and J by 0 bases, with 4 bases between the two germline ends. This CDR3 has 14 residues. CDR3 DNA sequence: TGTGCCAGTAGTATAGCAGGCTCTGGAAACACCATATATTTT. This codes for CASSIAGSGNTIYF. The whole variable domain, remainder taken from reference TRBV19 and TRBJ1-3, is DGGITQSPKYLFRKEGQNVTLSCEQNLNHDAMYWYRQDPGQGLRLIYYSQIVNDFQKGDIAEGYSVSREKKESFPLTVTSAQKNPTAFYLCASSIAGSGNTIYFGEGSWLTVV.

The chain combines TRBV13 with TRBJ2-1; D possibly corresponds to TRBD1 (7 bases). The CDR3 consists of 16 residues. Germline V gene data show CDR1 as PRHDT and CDR2 as FYEKMQ (reference sequence). V lost 1 base and J 8 bases, leaving 18 bases between the germline ends. CDR3 residues: CASSLEEGRGSDEQFF. CDR3 bases: TGTGCCAGCAGCTTAGAGGAGGGCAGGGGGAGCGATGAGCAGTTCTTC.

This clone was picked up one time. The V gene is TRBV11-2, the J gene TRBJ2-1; 8 nucleotides agree with TRBD2. The germline V gene has CDR1 SGHAT and CDR2 FQNNGV. The CDR3 length is 15 residues. After removal of 5 bases from V and 4 bases from J, the junction contained 7 bases not matched to a gene. The CDR3 protein is CASSTWSGGYNEQFF. CDR3 in DNA: TGTGCCAGCAGCACATGGTCGGGGGGGTACAATGAGCAGTTCTTC.

This rearrangement joins TRBV5-1 to TRBJ1-5; D not certain. The CDR3 runs to 14 residues. Per germline, CDR1 SGHRS and CDR2 YFSETQ. V gave up 0 bases and J gave up 6 bases, with 10 bases separating them. The CDR3 nucleotides read TGCGCCAGCAGCTTGGGTAGGGAGGGTCAGCCCCAGCATTTT. Its translation is CASSLGREGQPQHF.

The chain employs TRBV5-1 and TRBJ2-2; 7 positions match TRBD2. V was clipped by 2 bases and J by 7 bases; unmatched bases: 5. Germline CDR1 reads SGHRS; CDR2 reads YFSETQ. The length of the CDR3 is 14 residues. In DNA form, the CDR3 reads TGCGCCAGCAGCTTCGACAGCGGGATCGGGGAGCTGTTTTTT. Translating gives CASSFDSGIGELFF.

This chain uses TRBV28 with TRBJ2-1, with 9 bases lining up with TRBD2. The V gene's germline CDR1 is MDHEN and CDR2 SYDVKM. The CDR3 runs 16 residues. Trimming at V came to 3 bases and at J to 4 bases, leaving 7 bases not matched to a gene. CDR3 in amino acids: CASSFGGLAAYNEQFF. In DNA, the CDR3 is TGTGCCAGCAGTTTTGGGGGACTAGCAGCTTACAATGAGCAGTTCTTC.

The rearrangement uses TRBV5-6 and TRBJ2-1; 8 nucleotides match TRBD2. Germline V lookup: CDR1 SGHDT, CDR2 YYEEEE. Trimming took 2 bases from V and 2 from J; bases not matched to a gene: 3. This CDR3 comprises 15 residues. CDR3 in amino acids: CASSFGRAAYNEQFF. CDR3 nucleotide sequence: TGTGCCAGCAGCTTCGGGAGGGCCGCCTACAATGAGCAGTTCTTC.

This clone was seen a single time. The rearrangement joins TRBV9 to TRBJ1-2; D perhaps matches TRBD1 (6 bases). Trimming took 3 bases from V and 3 from J, leaving 12 bases between them. Germline CDR1 and CDR2: SGDLS and YYNGEE. The CDR3 is 14 amino acids. CDR3 loop: CASSGSGAYYGYTF. In nucleotides, the CDR3 is TGTGCCAGCAGCGGGTCAGGGGCCTACTATGGCTACACCTTC.

Concerning this clone: A read error may be the cause here, since a much bigger clone is one base away. This same CDR3 is encoded by further DNA sequences in the sample. This chain links TRBV5-1 with TRBJ2-7; D is unclear. CDR1 is SGHRS, CDR2 YFSETQ, per germline. The CDR3 covers 11 residues. Trimming cost V 3 bases and J 3 bases, with 4 bases left between them. The CDR3 region is CASSSGYEQYF. The DNA for the CDR3 is TGCGCCAGCAGCTCGGGCTACGAGCAGTACTTC.

The chain employs TRBV28 and TRBJ1-2, with D perhaps TRBD1 (5 bases). V gave up 5 bases and J gave up 7 bases, with 14 bases separating them. The germline CDR1 and CDR2 sequences are MDHEN and SYDVKM. The CDR3 spans 13 residues. CDR3 DNA: TGTGCCAGCAGTCCGGGATCCGGGGGTGGCTACACCTTC. It specifies CASSPGSGGGYTF.

This clone was observed once. One end of the junction does not line up with germline, which may come from a read error. This sequence joins TRBV4-1 and TRBJ1-4, with no clear D. This CDR3 is built from 17 residues. The germline gives CDR1 MGHRA, CDR2 YSYEKL. The CDR3 DNA is TGCGCCAGCAGCCAACCCCCGGGGAACCGACTTAATGAAAAACCGTTTTTT. It translates to CASSQPPGNRLNEKPFF.

J is TRBJ2-5 and V is TRBV4-1; a weak D match, TRBD2 (6 bases). CDR3 length: 17 residues. Trimming pared 4 bases from V and 0 bases from J, leaving 18 bases between. CDR1 and CDR2 from the germline V gene are MGHRA and YSYEKL. The CDR3 bases are TGCGCCAGCAGCCCCGTAGGAGGGTTCATCAACCAAGAGACCCAGTACTTC. Translation gives CASSPVGGFINQETQYF.

The chain carries TRBV11-2 and TRBJ2-1; no clear D. This CDR3 contains 12 residues. CDR1 is SGHAT and CDR2 is FQNNGV in the germline V gene. V lost 5 bases and J 8 bases, leaving 10 bases between the germline ends. CDR3 residues: CASSLTSDEQFF. For the CDR3, the DNA is TGTGCCAGCAGCCTCACCTCCGATGAGCAGTTCTTC.

This rearrangement joins TRBV7-6 to TRBJ2-7; no clear D. V was cut by 0 bases and J by 6 bases, with 12 bases left in between. This CDR3 comprises 14 residues. The germline V gene encodes CDR1 SGHVS and CDR2 FNYEAQ. The chain's CDR3 is CASSLALLTTEQYF. For the CDR3, the DNA is TGTGCCAGCAGCTTAGCCCTTCTGACGACCGAGCAGTACTTC.

Notes on this clone: Other DNA sequences in this sample translate to the same CDR3. The V gene is TRBV19, the J gene TRBJ2-1, with D possibly being TRBD2 (5 bases). CDR3 length equals 13 residues. Germline V lookup: CDR1 LNHDA, CDR2 SQIVND (reference sequence). The V gene lost 3 bases and the J gene lost 7 bases, with 10 bases spanning the gap. CDR3 sequence: CASSILAGNEQFF. CDR3 coding DNA: TGTGCCAGTAGTATTCTAGCTGGAAATGAGCAGTTCTTC.

The rearrangement links TRBV27 to TRBJ2-3; 9 bases are a match to TRBD1. CDR3 length: 14 amino acids. Looked up from germline, CDR1 is MNHEY and CDR2 is SMNVEV (reference sequence). V was pared by 6 bases and J by 5 bases, with 6 bases of the junction left unmatched. DNA of the CDR3: TGTGCCAGCAGCCTGGGACAGGGAGTAGATACGCAGTATTTT. Its translation: CASSLGQGVDTQYF.

The chain links TRBV11-2 to TRBJ2-7; TRBD2 agrees at 7 bases. Germline V gene sequence: CDR1 SGHAT, CDR2 FQNNGV. Trimming cost V 6 bases and J 0 bases; bases outside gene matches: 11. The CDR3 is 16 amino acids. DNA of the CDR3: TGTGCCAGCAGTGGGGGAGCTAGCGGCAGCTCCTACGAGCAGTACTTC. Its protein product is CASSGGASGSSYEQYF.

The rearrangement joins TRBV6-1 to TRBJ2-7, with D perhaps matching TRBD1 (6 bases). Germline V CDR1 and CDR2: MNHNS, SASEGT. Trimming shortened V by 0 bases and J by 2 bases, and 14 bases separated the two germline ends. This CDR3 comprises 16 residues. The CDR3 DNA is TGTGCCAGCAGTGAAGCGGCGAGTCAGGGGCCCTACGAGCAGTACTTC. This sequence encodes CASSEAASQGPYEQYF.

Note on this clone: Sequence at one end of the junction differs from germline and may be a read error. The same CDR3 also results from other DNA sequences found in this sample. V is TRBV29-1 and J is TRBJ2-7; 10 bases line up with TRBD1. Germline V gene sequence: CDR1 SQVTM, CDR2 ANQGSEA. The CDR3 has 13 residues. The CDR3 nucleotides read TGCAGCGTCGAAGACAGGGGGCGCGGCGAGCAGTACTTC. As protein: CSVEDRGRGEQYF.

CDR3 bases: TGTGCCAGCAGCCCCGGGACGATGGCTAGCACAGATACGCAGTATTTT. Encoded protein: CASSPGTMASTDTQYF. This chain connects TRBV4-2 to TRBJ2-3; D may correspond to TRBD1 or TRBD2 (5 bases each). Between the trimmed V and J ends, which lost 4 bases and 0 bases, there was a span of 14 bases. The CDR3 loop spans 16 amino acids. Germline CDR1 reads LGHNA; CDR2 reads YNFKEQ.

This chain uses TRBV6-1 with TRBJ1-6; 7 bases are shared with TRBD1. The CDR3 contains 15 residues. V was clipped by 5 bases and J by 9 bases; unmatched bases: 10. The germline V gene encodes CDR1 MNHNS and CDR2 SASEGT. Here the CDR3 DNA reads TGTGCCAGCAGTCCTGGAAGGACAGGAGGTTCACCCCTCCACTTT. It encodes CASSPGRTGGSPLHF.

This rearrangement joins TRBV10-3 to TRBJ1-5; 8 nucleotides match TRBD1. Germline V gene lookup returns CDR1 ENHRY and CDR2 SYGVKD. The ends lost 0 bases at V and 7 bases at J; junction bases unmatched: 5. The CDR3 is made up of 15 amino acids. The chain's CDR3 is CAISESRQGLQPQHF. The CDR3, as DNA: TGTGCCATCAGTGAGTCGAGACAGGGGCTCCAGCCCCAGCATTTT.

The J gene is TRBJ2-7, the V gene TRBV13, with D unresolved. Germline V gene sequence: CDR1 PRHDT, CDR2 FYEKMQ (reference sequence). V was clipped by 8 bases and J by 0 bases, with 23 bases between them. The CDR3 spans 17 residues. For the CDR3, the DNA is TGTGCCAGCTTCGGATTCTCCCCTGACACAAGCTCCTACGAGCAGTACTTC. Translation gives CASFGFSPDTSSYEQYF.